Detailed here is one T cell receptor beta chain. This clone has just a few counts. Its antigen is still unknown. No base quality information exists; no much larger clone differs at one position. A FACSAria II was used to sort memory CD4+ T cells, defined as single viable CD3+CD4+CD8-CD45RO+ cells. To determine CMV serostatus, a Roche Elecsys assay was used that detects serum IgG against CMV pp150, pp28, p38 and p52. After thawing, total CD4+ T cells were enriched by positive selection with CD4 magnetic microbeads. The samples came from a separate study whose specific focus was interrogating the CD4+ T cell memory repertoire. Peripheral blood mononuclear cells were isolated and cryopreserved according to standard operating procedures, and serum was kept at -80 degrees C. The staining used CD3-PerCP (BW264/56), CD4-APC (RPA-T4), CD45RO-PE (UCHT1) and CD8-Pacific Orange (3B5) antibodies, and Sytox blue was used to exclude non-viable cells.

This entry is derived from a study of memory CD4+ T cells and cytomegalovirus serostatus (dated by TCRdb to about 2019). Context from the whole study: The cohort included approximately 35 healthy adults from Belgium, of whom 9 were CMV seropositive and 24 were CMV seronegative. To replicate a published TCR-based CMV serostatus classifier, the study sequenced CD4+ memory TCRbeta repertoires from a Belgian cohort whose cytomegalovirus serostatus was known. Study-level results and caveats: For predicting CMV serostatus, the median bootstrapped AUC was roughly 0.96 using the original framework and less than 0.93 using a US-trained random forest. Among the 150 or so previously reported CMV-associated TCRbeta sequences, 60 to 85 showed up in the CD4+ memory repertoires, with each one found in between one and five individuals. The results were interpreted as suggesting that the CMV-associated TCR signature is largely present in the CD4+ memory repertoire. Only CD4+CD45RO+ memory cells were sequenced, in contrast to the original study, which included naive and memory CD4+ and CD8+ populations. The original-framework classifier achieved a median bootstrapped AUC of roughly 0.95 with a 95% CI of 0.76-1.00 on the Belgian cohort.

The CDR3 numbers 14 residues from cysteine through phenylalanine. Only the CDR3 portion is preserved as DNA: 42 bases, with reading frame beginning at the first base. Taken from the germline V gene (reference sequence), the CDR1 and CDR2 loops are MNHNY and SVGAGI. V is trimmed back by 7 bases and J by 9 bases, and the junction contains 10 bases that no gene match accounts for. Genomic DNA was extracted from sorted cells with the Quick-DNA Microprep Kit. Amplification of TCRbeta DNA was done with the immunoSEQ hsTCRbeta kit, following the protocol from the manufacturer. TCRbeta libraries were sequenced on an Illumina MiSeq instrument. Per the source publication's procedure: Removing out-of-frame sequences left fewer than 2.5 million distinct TCRbeta sequences, an average of roughly 68,000 per individual. Each individual was scored by the count of 150 to 200 previously reported CMV-associated TCRbeta sequences and the total productive distinct TCRbeta count. A beta-binomial model was reimplemented in Python, and scikit-learn random forests with default parameters were trained on data from the US cohort. Classifier performance on the Belgian cohort was reported as the median AUC with percentile confidence intervals calculated over 10,000 bootstrap iterations. The table was pulled from immuneACCESS by TCRdb, which kept in-frame rearrangements only. Such tables lose some clones; where checked, under half of the loss comes from unresolved V genes, and the rest has no known cause. V and J calls and clone size are as listed in that table; D and trimming were resolved from the DNA. In this sample the table shows some 73,000 clones, about 73% of which occur a single time. The top ten constitute 2% to 3% of the sample.

The V gene is TRBV6-6 and the J gene is TRBJ2-1; the junction holds 9 bases that match TRBD2. Sequencing used memory CD4+ T cells from blood. This TCR was sampled from an adult in good health and CMV-seropositive. The CDR3 protein is CASIVTSGWGEQFF. In nucleotide form, the sequence is TGTGCCAGCATCGTTACTAGCGGGTGGGGTGAGCAGTTCTTC.